What follows are 20 T cell receptor beta chains derived from one specimen sequenced in a study of cytomegalovirus exposure and HLA in healthy donors. The PCR made use of 60 Vbeta and 13 Jbeta primers. Some clones are missing from TCRdb's copy, which holds only in-frame ones; the method was immunoSEQ multiplex PCR. The sample consists of about 55,000 clones, roughly 74% of them appearing once. Material for sequencing was PBMCs. The receptors shown here come from a female donor in good health and CMV-seronegative.

The V call is TRBV7-9, the J call TRBJ2-1, with 14 bases aligning to TRBD2. The V gene's germline CDR1 is SEHNR and CDR2 FQNEAQ (reference sequence). Germline trimming cut 5 bases from V and 7 bases from J; bases unmatched to any gene: 4. CDR3 length: 15 amino acids. Here the CDR3 DNA reads TGTGCCAGCAGCCGGGGACTAGCGGGGGATAATGAGCAGTTCTTC. Amino acids: CASSRGLAGDNEQFF.

V and J are TRBV6-5 and TRBJ1-1; no reliable D call. The CDR3 covers 15 residues. V was trimmed by 0 bases and J by 1 base, leaving 9 bases between them. Germline V gene data show CDR1 as MNHEY and CDR2 as SVGAGI. Here the CDR3 reads CASSYSRLQNTEAFF. The CDR3 DNA sequence: TGTGCCAGCAGTTACTCGAGGTTACAGAACACTGAAGCTTTCTTT.

The rearrangement joins TRBV19 to TRBJ1-2; tentatively, D is TRBD1 (6 bases). CDR3 length: 14 residues. Trimming stripped 6 bases from V and 0 bases from J, with 11 bases between. The germline CDR1 and CDR2 sequences are LNHDA and SQIVND (reference sequence). CDR3 protein: CASSTDRTNYGYTF. CDR3 DNA sequence: TGTGCCAGTAGCACCGACAGGACTAACTATGGCTACACCTTC.

The table lists this clone with a count of one. The chain joins TRBV6-6 to TRBJ2-7, with D uncertain. This CDR3 comprises 15 residues. Trimming removed 7 bases at V and 3 bases at J, with 19 bases between. Germline V lookup: CDR1 MNHNY, CDR2 SVGAGI (reference sequence). The CDR3 protein is CASTDLPGTIYEQYF. The DNA of the CDR3 is TGTGCCAGCACCGACCTGCCTGGTACTATCTACGAGCAGTACTTC.

This chain connects TRBV5-1 to TRBJ1-5; 7 nucleotides match TRBD1. CDR1 is SGHRS and CDR2 is YFSETQ in the germline V gene. The CDR3 loop spans 17 amino acids. The V and J ends lost 3 bases and 4 bases, in that order; junction bases with no gene match: 13. The CDR3 nucleotides read TGCGCCAGCAGCTCCATGGCGGGACAGATTGATAATCAGCCCCAGCATTTT. This sequence encodes CASSSMAGQIDNQPQHF.

The chain has TRBV25-1 and TRBJ2-6; TRBD1 aligns across 7 bases. CDR1 and CDR2 from the germline V gene are MGHDK and SYGVNS. V trimming: 7 bases; J trimming: 0 bases; junction bases outside the gene matches: 9. CDR3 length equals 17 residues. In nucleotides, the CDR3 is TGTGCCAGCATTGGGGACAGCTACAACTCTGGGGCCAACGTCCTGACTTTC. Translating gives CASIGDSYNSGANVLTF. Full variable domain (missing parts from reference TRBV25-1 and TRBJ2-6): EADIYQTPRYLVIGTGKKITLECSQTMGHDKMYWYQQDPGMELHLIHYSYGVNSTEKGDLSSESTVSRIRTEHFPLTLESARPSHTSQYLCASIGDSYNSGANVLTFGAGSRLTVL.

V gene TRBV5-4 combines with J gene TRBJ1-6; D is undetermined. CDR1 and CDR2 (germline): SGHNT, YYREEE (reference sequence). The CDR3 contains 15 residues. Trimming removed 0 bases from V and 6 bases from J, with 10 bases in between. CDR3 loop: CASSLGQRLNSPLHF. CDR3 in DNA: TGTGCCAGCAGCTTGGGGCAGAGGCTTAATTCACCCCTCCACTTT.

V and J are TRBV7-8 and TRBJ1-1, with D hard to call. The germline gives CDR1 SGHVS, CDR2 FQNEAQ. Trimming pared 5 bases from V and 0 bases from J, leaving 25 bases between. The CDR3 sequence is 19 residues long. CDR3 in amino acids: CASSGRLSRTRLMNTEAFF. The DNA for the CDR3 is TGTGCCAGCAGCGGTCGCCTTAGCAGAACAAGACTTATGAACACTGAAGCTTTCTTT. Together with reference TRBV7-8 and TRBJ1-1, the CDR3 gives the full variable domain: GAGVSQSPRYKVAKRGQDVALRCDPISGHVSLFWYQQALGQGPEFLTYFQNEAQLDKSGLPSDRFFAERPEGSVSTLKIQRTQQEDSAVYLCASSGRLSRTRLMNTEAFFGQGTRLTVV.

The chain is built from TRBV7-9 and TRBJ1-1; tentatively, D is TRBD1 (6 bases). This CDR3 contains 14 residues. Per the germline V gene, CDR1 is SEHNR and CDR2 is FQNEAQ (reference sequence). The V end lost 5 bases, the J end lost 8 bases, and 18 bases lay between the germline ends. The CDR3 loop reads CASSPPDRTQEAFF. The CDR3 coding sequence is TGTGCCAGCAGCCCACCTGACAGGACTCAAGAAGCTTTCTTT.

The sample holds one count of this clone. The rearrangement links TRBV19 to TRBJ2-7, with a tentative D call TRBD2 (6 bases). The CDR3 totals 15 residues. The V end lost 5 bases, the J end lost 0 bases, and 14 bases lay between the germline ends. Germline V CDR1 and CDR2: LNHDA, SQIVND (reference sequence). DNA for the CDR3: TGTGCCAGTAGTCTGTCGCGGGGAGGCTCCTACGAGCAGTACTTC. This encodes CASSLSRGGSYEQYF.

This clone has only one observation. The V call is TRBV6-1, the J call TRBJ1-5, with D unresolved. CDR3 size: 15 residues. The V and J ends lost 6 bases and 3 bases respectively, with 15 bases between them. Germline CDR1 is MNHNS and CDR2 is SASEGT. Here the CDR3 reads CASRLTAGYNQPQHF. Written as DNA, the CDR3 is TGTGCCAGCAGATTGACGGCGGGGTACAATCAGCCCCAGCATTTT.

This clone appeared once. The gene calls are TRBV7-2 and TRBJ2-7; TRBD2 matches at 10 bases. CDR1 and CDR2 (germline): SGHTA, FQGNSA. After removal of 8 bases from V and 2 bases from J, the junction contained 6 bases not matched to a gene. The CDR3 has 14 residues. CDR3 in amino acids: CASRSGGPTYEQYF. The CDR3 bases are TGTGCCAGCCGTAGCGGGGGGCCTACCTACGAGCAGTACTTC.

This chain connects TRBV14 to TRBJ2-1, with 8 bases aligning to TRBD1. CDR3 length equals 15 residues. The V segment lost 5 bases and the J segment 6 bases; nucleotides outside the gene matches: 9. Germline V gene data show CDR1 as SGHDN and CDR2 as FVKESK. CDR3 amino acids: CASSFRDRIFNEQFF. The CDR3 DNA reads TGTGCCAGCAGCTTCCGGGACAGGATTTTCAATGAGCAGTTCTTC.

This clone turned up a few times. The chain joins TRBV4-1 to TRBJ2-3; 8 nucleotides agree with TRBD1. Germline V gives CDR1 MGHRA, CDR2 YSYEKL. With 5 bases clipped from V and 3 bases from J, the junction kept 4 bases outside the gene matches. The CDR3 consists of 14 residues. The CDR3 region is CASSARTGTDTQYF. Here the CDR3 DNA reads TGCGCCAGCAGCGCCCGGACAGGGACAGATACGCAGTATTTT.

This sequence joins TRBV6-5 and TRBJ1-6; 9 bases agree with TRBD1. With V trimmed by 0 bases and J by 5 bases, 2 bases remained unmatched. CDR3 length equals 16 residues. Germline-derived CDR1 and CDR2 are MNHEY and SVGAGI. CDR3 nucleotide sequence: TGTGCCAGCAGTTACTCGGGACAGGGTAATAATTCACCCCTCCACTTT. Encoded protein: CASSYSGQGNNSPLHF.

This chain links TRBV18 with TRBJ2-3; TRBD2 matches at 14 bases. Germline values: CDR1 KGHSH, CDR2 LQKENI. The CDR3 contains 16 residues. J gave up 6 bases and V 6 bases, and 8 bases lay outside the gene matches. In nucleotides, the CDR3 is TGTGCCAGCTCCCTCGGACTAGCGGGGGGATCGGATACGCAGTATTTT. As protein: CASSLGLAGGSDTQYF.

This chain connects TRBV6-4 to TRBJ2-3, with TRBD2 identical over 10 bases. Unmatched junction bases numbered 3, after V lost 5 bases and J lost 4 bases. Germline lookup yields CDR1 MRHNA and CDR2 SNTAGT. This CDR3 comprises 14 residues. Here the CDR3 reads CASSTSGEADTQYF. Here the CDR3 DNA reads TGTGCCAGCAGTACTAGCGGGGAGGCAGATACGCAGTATTTT.

This clone came up once. Mismatch with germline at one junction end may stem from a read error. The chain joins TRBV7-9 to TRBJ1-1; 7 nucleotides agree with TRBD1. From germline, CDR1 is SEHNR and CDR2 FQNEAQ (reference sequence). The CDR3 extends over 14 amino acids. In nucleotides, the CDR3 is TGTTCCAGCAGCACCGAATCAGGGGGCACTGAAGCTTTCTTT. This codes for CSSSTESGGTEAFF.

The rearrangement links TRBV9 to TRBJ1-1, with 8 bases aligning to TRBD1. The germline V gene has CDR1 SGDLS and CDR2 YYNGEE. The CDR3 has 14 residues. V was clipped by 1 base and J by 3 bases; unmatched bases: 2. The CDR3 DNA reads TGTGCCAGCAGCGTAAACAGGGGGGACACTGAAGCTTTCTTT. It codes for CASSVNRGDTEAFF.

This chain joins TRBV5-6 and TRBJ1-2; D possibly corresponds to TRBD1 (5 bases). The CDR3 sequence is 12 residues long. Germline V gene lookup returns CDR1 SGHDT and CDR2 YYEEEE. The V end was cut by 6 bases, the J end by 7 bases, with 13 bases between. The CDR3 reads CASNARDCGYTF. In nucleotides, the CDR3 is TGTGCCAGCAACGCCCGGGACTGTGGCTACACCTTC.